The clone carrying this T cell receptor beta chain was observed at least ten times. Its target is unknown. The germline gives CDR1 DFQATT, CDR2 SNEGSKA (reference sequence). The ends lost 3 bases at V and 3 bases at J; junction bases unmatched: 13. CDR3 size: 17 residues. The entry originates in a study of T-cell reconstitution after alpha-beta-depleted transplantation in children. Using unique molecular identifiers, the investigators prepared the TCRbeta library. TCRdb reprocessed the PCR reads via MiXCR and lists one record per CDR3 protein. The repertoire includes 200,000 to 300,000 distinct CDR3 sequences, about 23% of them detected once, and 2% to 3% sits in the top ten. Notes on the study in general: Counts and diversity of T cells one year after transplant came mostly from newly produced T cells.

The receptor's source is a girl aged 2-9 years with Fanconi anemia, due to receive a stem cell transplant. Sequencing was performed on PBMCs, taken before TCRalphabeta/CD19-depleted stem cell transplant. V gene TRBV20-1 combines with J gene TRBJ2-7; 11 bases are shared with TRBD2. CDR3 residues: CSARTGTSGLSYYEQYF. CDR3 nucleotide sequence: TGCAGTGCTAGGACCGGGACTAGCGGCCTTTCGTACTACGAGCAGTACTTC.